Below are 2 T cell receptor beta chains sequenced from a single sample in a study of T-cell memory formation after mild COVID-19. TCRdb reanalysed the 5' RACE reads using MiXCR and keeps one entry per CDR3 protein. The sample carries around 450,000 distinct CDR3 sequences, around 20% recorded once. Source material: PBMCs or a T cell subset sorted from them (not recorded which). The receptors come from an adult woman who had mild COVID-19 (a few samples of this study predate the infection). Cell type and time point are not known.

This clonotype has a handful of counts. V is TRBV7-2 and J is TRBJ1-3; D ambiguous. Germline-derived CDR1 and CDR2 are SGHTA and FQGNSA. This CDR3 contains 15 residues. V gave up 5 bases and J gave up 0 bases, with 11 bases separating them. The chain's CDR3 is CASSPLQSSGNTIYF. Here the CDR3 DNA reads TGTGCCAGCAGCCCCCTACAGTCCTCTGGAAACACCATATATTTT.

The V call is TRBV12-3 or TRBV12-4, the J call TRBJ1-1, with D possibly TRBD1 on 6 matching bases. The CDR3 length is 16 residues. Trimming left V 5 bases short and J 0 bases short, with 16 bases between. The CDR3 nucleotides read TGTGCCAGCAGTATACTGGACAGCGGTATGAACACTGAAGCTTTCTTT. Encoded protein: CASSILDSGMNTEAFF.